These 19 T cell receptor beta chains were all obtained from the same sample, sequenced in a study of T-cell reconstitution after alpha-beta-depleted transplantation in children. As it was prepared, the TCRbeta library received unique molecular identifiers. One entry per CDR3 protein, called by TCRdb with MiXCR from the PCR reads. The sample shows about 590,000 distinct CDR3 sequences, roughly 13% of them seen only once. Sequenced material: PBMCs, mostly from graft donor cells, taken 360 days after TCRalphabeta/CD19-depleted stem cell transplant. These receptors originate from a male patient under 18 who had a stem cell transplant for acute myeloid leukemia, so the T cells may come from the graft donor.

This clonotype has a single count. V usage is TRBV20-1 and J usage is TRBJ2-7; 14 bases map to TRBD2. Germline values: CDR1 DFQATT, CDR2 SNEGSKA (reference sequence). The V gene end was trimmed by 5 bases and the J gene end by 0 bases; junction bases not matched to a gene: 3. The CDR3 is 15 residues long. This chain's CDR3 is CSAAGTSGSSYEQYF. The CDR3 region has the DNA TGCAGTGCTGCTGGGACTAGCGGGAGCTCCTACGAGCAGTACTTC.

This clonotype was picked up a small number of times. The CDR3 protein is CASSLLSPYEQFF. The CDR3 DNA follows: TGTGCCAGCAGTTTACTAAGCCCCTATGAGCAGTTCTTC. V usage is TRBV28 and J usage is TRBJ2-1; D is unresolved. With 2 bases removed from V and 8 bases from J, the gap between germline ends came to 10 bases. This CDR3 spans 13 amino acids. In germline, CDR1 is MDHEN, CDR2 SYDVKM.

The V gene is TRBV28, the J gene TRBJ2-3; 8 positions agree with TRBD2. Germline trimming cut 3 bases from V and 2 bases from J; bases unmatched to any gene: 7. The germline V gene encodes CDR1 MDHEN and CDR2 SYDVKM. The CDR3 runs 16 residues. This CDR3 is CASSFSLAATTDTQYF. DNA for the CDR3: TGTGCCAGCAGTTTCTCACTAGCGGCGACCACAGATACGCAGTATTTT.

In this sample, this clonotype turned up many times. One junction end does not reproduce the germline sequence, and a read error may be involved. The chain combines TRBV12-3 or TRBV12-4 with TRBJ2-4; D gene uncertain. CDR3 length equals 12 residues. The CDR3 reads CASSLVQGKCDF. Written as DNA, the CDR3 is TGTGCCAGCAGTTTAGTCCAAGGGAAGTGCGACTTC.

The chain employs TRBV21-1 and TRBJ2-7. TRBV21-1 is classified as a pseudogene. This CDR3 contains 13 residues. CDR3 sequence reads: CASPTIQPYEQYF. In DNA form, the CDR3 reads TGTGCCAGCCCGACCATCCAACCGTACGAGCAGTACTTC.

This clonotype has just a few counts. The chain couples TRBV28 to TRBJ1-1; D gene unclear. V gave up 4 bases and J gave up 7 bases, with 4 bases separating them. Germline CDR1 MDHEN, CDR2 SYDVKM. The CDR3 is 10 residues long. The DNA for the CDR3 is TGTGCCAGCAGTTCACGTGAAGCTTTCTTT. Translation gives CASSSREAFF.

This clonotype appeared many times. The chain has TRBV28 and TRBJ2-7; 8 nucleotides align to TRBD1. J lost 2 bases, V lost 11 bases, and 8 bases had no gene match. Looked up from germline, CDR1 is MDHEN and CDR2 is SYDVKM. There are 13 residues in the CDR3. This chain's CDR3 is CAGGRQGTYEQYF. CDR3 nucleotide sequence: TGTGCCGGGGGGAGACAGGGGACCTACGAGCAGTACTTC.

V usage is TRBV7-3 and J usage is TRBJ2-1; D might be TRBD1 or TRBD2, each matching 6 bases. Looked up from germline, CDR1 is SGHTA and CDR2 is FQGTGA. This CDR3 is built from 17 residues. Trimming stripped 1 base from V and 4 bases from J, with 17 bases between. In DNA, the CDR3 is TGTGCCAGCAGCTTAATCGCCAGGGGAGGTTTTTACAATGAGCAGTTCTTC. Residues: CASSLIARGGFYNEQFF.

The V gene is TRBV7-2, the J gene TRBJ2-2, with D unclear. The germline V gene encodes CDR1 SGHTA and CDR2 FQGNSA. Trimming pared 9 bases from V and 10 bases from J, leaving 15 bases between. The length of the CDR3 is 12 residues. The CDR3 is CASSPDFPELFF. CDR3 nucleotides: TGTGCCAGTTCTCCGGATTTCCCGGAGCTGTTTTTT. The full variable domain, its missing parts supplied by reference TRBV7-2 and TRBJ2-2, is GAGVSQSPSNKVTEKGKDVELRCDPISGHTALYWYRQSLGQGLEFLIYFQGNSAPDKSGLPSDRFSAERTGGSVSTLTIQRTQQEDSAVYLCASSPDFPELFFGEGSRLTVL.

This clonotype has more than one count but fewer than ten. The rearrangement links TRBV27 to TRBJ2-3; D gene ambiguous. The CDR3 is 14 residues long. Germline assignment: CDR1 MNHEY and CDR2 SMNVEV (reference sequence). V lost 3 bases to trimming and J lost 0 bases, with 7 bases between them. CDR3 region: CASSFVTSTDTQYF. The CDR3 nucleotides are TGTGCCAGCAGTTTCGTCACTAGCACAGATACGCAGTATTTT.

This sequence joins TRBV28 and TRBJ1-5; 7 bases match TRBD1. CDR1 is MDHEN, CDR2 SYDVKM, per germline. The CDR3 contains 14 residues. After removal of 3 bases from V and 2 bases from J, the junction contained 1 base not matched to a gene. CDR3 region: CASSFTGGNQPQHF. The CDR3 bases are TGTGCCAGCAGTTTCACAGGGGGCAATCAGCCCCAGCATTTT.

The table lists this clonotype with many counts. The CDR3: CASSFLRGGQETQYF. The CDR3 region has the DNA TGTGCCAGCAGTTTCCTCAGGGGGGGACAAGAGACCCAGTACTTC. This chain uses TRBV28 with TRBJ2-5, with D possibly being TRBD1 or TRBD2 (7 bases each). Trimming took 3 bases from V and 2 from J, leaving 13 bases between them. CDR3 length: 15 residues. Germline values: CDR1 MDHEN, CDR2 SYDVKM.

V is TRBV7-2 and J is TRBJ2-7; 7 bases fit TRBD2. V gave up 4 bases and J gave up 0 bases; unmatched junction bases: 6. The germline V gene encodes CDR1 SGHTA and CDR2 FQGNSA. This CDR3 region has 15 residues. CDR3 residues: CASSSRLAPSYEQYF. The DNA for the CDR3 is TGTGCCAGCAGCTCACGACTAGCACCCTCCTACGAGCAGTACTTC.

There are a few counts of this clonotype. This chain links TRBV15 with TRBJ2-3, with D unresolved. V was cut by 4 bases and J by 0 bases, with 17 bases left in between. The CDR3 is made up of 17 amino acids. Germline V gene data show CDR1 as LNHNV and CDR2 as YYDKDF (reference sequence). For the CDR3, the DNA is TGTGCCACCAGCAACCGAGGCGGCGGATCTAGCACAGATACGCAGTATTTT. It encodes CATSNRGGGSSTDTQYF.

This clonotype came up a few times. The CDR3 DNA is TGTGCCAGCTCACCGGGGCTGGGCACTGAAGCTTTCTTT. It translates to CASSPGLGTEAFF. J is TRBJ1-1 and V is TRBV18; a possible D gene is TRBD1 (5 bases). CDR1 is KGHSH and CDR2 is LQKENI in the germline V gene. This CDR3 is built from 13 residues. V lost 3 bases, J lost 4 bases, and 9 bases lay in between.

This chain joins TRBV19 and TRBJ1-5; 9 bases line up with TRBD1. The CDR3 consists of 14 residues. Germline trimming cut 4 bases from V and 7 bases from J; bases unmatched to any gene: 5. From germline, CDR1 is LNHDA and CDR2 SQIVND (reference sequence). The CDR3: CASSRTGVRQPQHF. The CDR3 DNA follows: TGTGCCAGTAGTAGGACAGGGGTGCGACAGCCCCAGCATTTT.

The V call is TRBV25-1, the J call TRBJ2-7; 11 bases match TRBD2. From germline, CDR1 is MGHDK and CDR2 SYGVNS. The CDR3 has 15 residues. With 5 bases clipped from V and 3 bases from J, the junction kept 6 bases outside the gene matches. In nucleotides, the CDR3 is TGTGCCAGCAGTATGACTAGCGGGACGTACTACGAGCAGTACTTC. Residues: CASSMTSGTYYEQYF.

This clonotype was seen many times. The rearrangement joins TRBV27 to TRBJ1-5; the D is unclear. Germline CDR1 and CDR2: MNHEY and SMNVEV (reference sequence). V lost 7 bases and J lost 6, with 10 bases in between. There are 12 residues in the CDR3. In nucleotides, the CDR3 is TGTGCCAGCATGAACTTGGGTCAGCCCCAGCATTTT. Its translation is CASMNLGQPQHF.

The chain is built from TRBV7-2 and TRBJ2-1, with TRBD2 matching over 10 bases. V gave up 4 bases and J gave up 12 bases; unmatched junction bases: 6. The CDR3 is 13 residues long. The germline V gene has CDR1 SGHTA and CDR2 FQGNSA. The CDR3 DNA reads TGTGCCAGCAGCTCGGGACTAGCGACGTGGCAGTTCTTC. It specifies CASSSGLATWQFF.